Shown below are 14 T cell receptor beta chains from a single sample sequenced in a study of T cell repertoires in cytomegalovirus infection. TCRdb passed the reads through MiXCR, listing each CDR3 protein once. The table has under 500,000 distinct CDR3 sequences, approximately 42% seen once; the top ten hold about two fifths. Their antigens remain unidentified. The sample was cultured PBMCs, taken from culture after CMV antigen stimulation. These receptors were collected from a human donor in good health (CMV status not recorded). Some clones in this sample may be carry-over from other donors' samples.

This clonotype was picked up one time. The CDR3 is CASSTRTLVYEQFF. CDR3 DNA sequence: TGTGCCAGCAGTACACGGACCCTCGTCTATGAGCAGTTCTTC. This chain uses TRBV27 with TRBJ2-1; D not resolved. From germline, CDR1 is MNHEY and CDR2 SMNVEV (reference sequence). This CDR3 contains 14 residues. V lost 5 bases to trimming and J lost 8 bases, with 16 bases between them.

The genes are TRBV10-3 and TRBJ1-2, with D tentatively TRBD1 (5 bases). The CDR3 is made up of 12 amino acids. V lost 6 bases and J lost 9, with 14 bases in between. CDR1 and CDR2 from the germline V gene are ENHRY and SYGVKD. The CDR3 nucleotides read TGTGCCATCAGCGGGTGGGGCGGCCGCTACACCTTC. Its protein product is CAISGWGGRYTF.

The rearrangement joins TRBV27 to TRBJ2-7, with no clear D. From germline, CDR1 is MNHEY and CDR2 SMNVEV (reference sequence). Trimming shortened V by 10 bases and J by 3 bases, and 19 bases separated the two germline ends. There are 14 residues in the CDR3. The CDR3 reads CATSPQDSHYEQYF. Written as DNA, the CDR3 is TGTGCCACCTCGCCACAAGATTCACACTACGAGCAGTACTTC.

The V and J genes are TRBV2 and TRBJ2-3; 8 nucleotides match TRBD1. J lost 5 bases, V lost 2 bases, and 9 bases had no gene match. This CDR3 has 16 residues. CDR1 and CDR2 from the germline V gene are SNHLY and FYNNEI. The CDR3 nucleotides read TGTGCCAGCAGTGAAAAGAATCAGGGGGCTAAAGATACGCAGTATTTT. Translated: CASSEKNQGAKDTQYF.

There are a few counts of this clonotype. The CDR3 sequence: CSAKIVGLYSYEQYF. The DNA for the CDR3 is TGCAGTGCGAAAATTGTGGGGCTATACTCCTACGAGCAGTACTTC. This chain joins TRBV20-1 and TRBJ2-7; tentatively, D is TRBD1 (5 bases). The V end lost 6 bases, the J end lost 0 bases, and 18 bases lay between the germline ends. The V gene's germline CDR1 is DFQATT and CDR2 SNEGSKA (reference sequence). The length of the CDR3 is 15 residues.

The CDR3 sequence: CASFRGTEAFF. The CDR3 coding sequence is TGTGCCAGCTTTCGGGGGACTGAAGCTTTCTTT. The chain employs TRBV11-2 and TRBJ1-1, with D tentatively TRBD1 (5 bases). Germline CDR1 is SGHAT and CDR2 is FQNNGV. Trimming pared 8 bases from V and 5 bases from J, leaving 9 bases between. The CDR3 sequence is 11 residues long.

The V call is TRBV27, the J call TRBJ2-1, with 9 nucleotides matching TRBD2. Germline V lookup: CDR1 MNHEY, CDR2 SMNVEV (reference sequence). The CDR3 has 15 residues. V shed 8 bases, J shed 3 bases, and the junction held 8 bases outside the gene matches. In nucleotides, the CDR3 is TGTGCCAGCCGCCCCTCACTAGCGGGCTACAATGAGCAGTTCTTC. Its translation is CASRPSLAGYNEQFF.

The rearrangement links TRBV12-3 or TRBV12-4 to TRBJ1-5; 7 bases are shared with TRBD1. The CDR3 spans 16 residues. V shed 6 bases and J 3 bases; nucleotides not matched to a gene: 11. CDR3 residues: CASRLTTGTANQPQHF. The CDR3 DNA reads TGTGCCAGCAGACTAACAACCGGGACAGCCAATCAGCCCCAGCATTTT.

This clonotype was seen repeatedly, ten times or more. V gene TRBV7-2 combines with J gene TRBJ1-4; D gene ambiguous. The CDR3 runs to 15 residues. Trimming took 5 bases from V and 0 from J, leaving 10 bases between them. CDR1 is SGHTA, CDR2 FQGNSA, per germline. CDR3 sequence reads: CASSISTPTNEKLFF. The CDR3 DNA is TGTGCCAGCAGCATTTCGACACCAACTAATGAAAAACTGTTTTTT.

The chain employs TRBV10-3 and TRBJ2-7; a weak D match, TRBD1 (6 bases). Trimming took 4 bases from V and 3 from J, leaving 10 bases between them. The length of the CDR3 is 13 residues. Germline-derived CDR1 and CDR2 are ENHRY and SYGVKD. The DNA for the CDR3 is TGTGCCATCAGTGTGAACAGGGACTACGAGCAGTACTTC. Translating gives CAISVNRDYEQYF.

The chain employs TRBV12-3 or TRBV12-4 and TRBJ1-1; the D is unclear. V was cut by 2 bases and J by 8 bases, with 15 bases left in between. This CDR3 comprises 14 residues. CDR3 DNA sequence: TGTGCCAGCAGTTTACATAGCGGAGCCCCGGAAGCTTTCTTT. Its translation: CASSLHSGAPEAFF.

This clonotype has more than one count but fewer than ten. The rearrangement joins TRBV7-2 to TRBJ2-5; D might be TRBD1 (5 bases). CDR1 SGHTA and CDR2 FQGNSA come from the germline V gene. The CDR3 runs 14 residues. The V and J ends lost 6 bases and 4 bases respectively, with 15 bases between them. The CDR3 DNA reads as TGTGCCAGCAGTAAGGATGGGGCCGGAGAGACCCAGTACTTC. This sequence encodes CASSKDGAGETQYF.

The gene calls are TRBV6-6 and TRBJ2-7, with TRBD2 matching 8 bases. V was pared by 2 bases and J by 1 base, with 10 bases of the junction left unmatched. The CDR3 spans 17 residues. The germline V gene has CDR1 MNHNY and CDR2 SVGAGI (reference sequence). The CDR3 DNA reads TGTGCCAGCAGTTACCCCACCGGGAGGGACGAGTCCTACGAGCAGTACTTC. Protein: CASSYPTGRDESYEQYF.

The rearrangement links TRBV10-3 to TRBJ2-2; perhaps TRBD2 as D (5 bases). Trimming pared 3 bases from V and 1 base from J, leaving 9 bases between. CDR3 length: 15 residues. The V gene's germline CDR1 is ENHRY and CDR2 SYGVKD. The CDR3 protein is CAISDPAENTGELFF. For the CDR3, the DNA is TGTGCCATCAGTGATCCAGCGGAGAACACCGGGGAGCTGTTTTTT.